This T cell receptor beta chain appears in the sequencing data of a study of blood T cell repertoires in COVID-19. As for the study in general: The United States, Italy and Spain were the sources of the acute and convalescent COVID-19 samples. The analysed material was cDNA or gDNA that came from T cells, B-cell-depleted T cells, or PBMCs.

Original processing methods: Estimation of nucleated cell counts relied on the amplification of reference gene primers. This table comes from immunoSEQ multiplex PCR, and its TCRdb copy is limited to in-frame clones, with some not included. The V and J calls and clone size come from that table; D and trimming were worked out from the DNA. Of about 180,000 clones detected, roughly nine tenths appear once; the ten largest clones hold 1.5% to 2%. V was pared by 0 bases and J by 3 bases, with 10 bases between. This CDR3 region has 15 residues. In germline, CDR1 is SGDLS, CDR2 YYNGEE. This receptor was taken from a man younger than 35 who had recovered from COVID-19. Sequencing used peripheral blood. The chain has TRBV9 and TRBJ1-5, with a weak D call TRBD1 (6 bases). The CDR3 loop is CASSVDGQHNQPQHF. The DNA of the CDR3 is TGTGCCAGCAGCGTAGACGGACAGCACAATCAGCCCCAGCATTTT.